This T cell receptor (beta chain) appears in the sequencing data of a study of blood T cell repertoires in COVID-19. Per germline, CDR1 SGHAT and CDR2 FQNNGV. V lost 5 bases to trimming and J lost 6 bases; unmatched junction nucleotides: 8. This CDR3 has 16 residues. Original processing notes: Amplified reference gene primers provided the basis for estimating nucleated cell counts. Some clones are missing from TCRdb's copy, which holds only in-frame ones; the method was immunoSEQ multiplex PCR. The DNA was the basis for D and trimming; V, J and clone size are from that table. The repertoire holds about 86,000 clones, with under 85% as singletons.

The clonotype originates from a man aged 65-85 years with acute or convalescent COVID-19. V gene TRBV11-2 combines with J gene TRBJ2-1, with 12 nucleotides matching TRBD2. What was sequenced was peripheral blood. The CDR3: CASSLLAGGAGNEQFF. CDR3 DNA sequence: TGTGCCAGCAGCCTACTAGCGGGGGGAGCGGGCAATGAGCAGTTCTTC.